These 8 T cell receptor beta chains originate from one sample sequenced in a study of blood T cell repertoires in COVID-19. Profiling relied on immunoSEQ multiplex PCR, and the TCRdb table lists in-frame clones only, not all of them. The sample lists over 100,000 clones, around 80% occurring once. Sequencing used peripheral blood. The source is a woman in her 70s with acute or convalescent COVID-19.

The chain links TRBV28 to TRBJ2-7; 7 bases align to TRBD2. The trim removed 5 bases at V and 3 bases at J, leaving 19 bases unmatched. The CDR3 is 18 amino acids. CDR1 MDHEN and CDR2 SYDVKM come from the germline V gene. CDR3 sequence reads: CASSPETPPGPGGYEQYF. The CDR3, as DNA: TGTGCCAGCAGTCCGGAGACTCCACCAGGGCCGGGAGGCTACGAGCAGTACTTC. Based on the CDR3 plus reference TRBV28 and TRBJ2-7, the full variable domain is DVKVTQSSRYLVKRTGEKVFLECVQDMDHENMFWYRQDPGLGLRLIYFSYDVKMKEKGDIPEGYSVSREKKERFSLILESASTNQTSMYLCASSPETPPGPGGYEQYFGPGTRLTVT.

The V and J genes are TRBV25-1 and TRBJ1-3, with TRBD1 identical over 7 bases. The germline CDR1 and CDR2 sequences are MGHDK and SYGVNS. The CDR3 is 14 residues long. The trim removed 8 bases at V and 4 bases at J, leaving 8 bases unmatched. CDR3 DNA: TGTGCCAGCTCCAGCCGGACAGGAGGAAACACCATATATTTT. Translated, it gives CASSSRTGGNTIYF.

In this sample, this clone turned up a few times. V usage is TRBV5-4 and J usage is TRBJ1-3; D unclear. From germline, CDR1 is SGHNT and CDR2 YYREEE (reference sequence). V lost 4 bases to trimming and J lost 1 base, with 9 bases between them. This CDR3 region has 14 residues. CDR3 DNA: TGTGCCAGCAGCGGCGGAAAATCTGGAAACACCATATATTTT. This encodes CASSGGKSGNTIYF.

The V call is TRBV30, the J call TRBJ1-6; 12 bases align to TRBD1. Germline V lookup: CDR1 GTSNPN, CDR2 SVGIG (reference sequence). There are 15 residues in the CDR3. Unmatched junction bases numbered 8, after V lost 5 bases and J lost 9 bases. CDR3 loop: CAWRTGTGGTSPLHF. In DNA form, the CDR3 reads TGTGCCTGGCGTACCGGGACAGGGGGCACTTCACCCCTCCACTTT.

The gene calls are TRBV6-6 and TRBJ1-2; D gene ambiguous. This CDR3 spans 16 amino acids. Trimming left V 4 bases short and J 0 bases short, with 15 bases between. From germline, CDR1 is MNHNY and CDR2 SVGAGI (reference sequence). DNA of the CDR3: TGTGCCAGCAGTTTGGCAAAGCGAGGTGCTAACTATGGCTACACCTTC. Its translation is CASSLAKRGANYGYTF.

The rearrangement joins TRBV11-2 to TRBJ2-3; 11 bases match TRBD2. The CDR3 spans 16 residues. The trim removed 1 base at V and 5 bases at J, leaving 5 bases unmatched. Germline V CDR1 and CDR2: SGHAT, FQNNGV. The CDR3 loop reads CASSLVGGLAGDTQYF. The CDR3 nucleotides read TGTGCCAGCAGCTTAGTCGGCGGACTAGCGGGAGATACGCAGTATTTT.

This clone has more than one count but fewer than ten. The rearrangement joins TRBV29-1 to TRBJ2-1; TRBD2 matches 10 bases. Losses at the gene ends were 3 bases for V and 0 bases for J; bases not matched to a gene: 5. There are 16 residues in the CDR3. Germline loops: CDR1 SQVTM, CDR2 ANQGSEA. CDR3 amino acids: CSVDASGSISYNEQFF. The DNA for the CDR3 is TGCAGCGTTGATGCTAGCGGGAGTATCTCCTACAATGAGCAGTTCTTC.

V and J are TRBV30 and TRBJ1-3; 9 bases map to TRBD1. J gave up 0 bases and V 0 bases, and 9 bases lay outside the gene matches. The CDR3 consists of 18 residues. Germline loops: CDR1 GTSNPN, CDR2 SVGIG (reference sequence). The CDR3 protein is CAWSVLGTGIISGNTIYF. CDR3 DNA: TGTGCCTGGAGTGTACTGGGGACAGGGATTATCTCTGGAAACACCATATATTTT.